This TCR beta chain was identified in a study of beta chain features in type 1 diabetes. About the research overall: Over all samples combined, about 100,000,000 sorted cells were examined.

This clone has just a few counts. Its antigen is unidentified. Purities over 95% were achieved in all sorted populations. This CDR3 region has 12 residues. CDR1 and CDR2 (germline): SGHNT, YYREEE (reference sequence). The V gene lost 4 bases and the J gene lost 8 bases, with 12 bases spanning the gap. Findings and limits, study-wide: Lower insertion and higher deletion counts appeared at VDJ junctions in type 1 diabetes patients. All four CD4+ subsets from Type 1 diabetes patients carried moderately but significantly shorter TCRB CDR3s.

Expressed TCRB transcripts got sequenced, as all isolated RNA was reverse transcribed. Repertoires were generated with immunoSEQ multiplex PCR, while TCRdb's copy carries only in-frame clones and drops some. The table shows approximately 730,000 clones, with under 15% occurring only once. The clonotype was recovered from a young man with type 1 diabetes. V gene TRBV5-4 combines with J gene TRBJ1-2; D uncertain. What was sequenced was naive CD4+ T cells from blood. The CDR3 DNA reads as TGTGCCAGCAGCCCCGGTGTGGGGGGCTACACCTTC. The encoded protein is CASSPGVGGYTF. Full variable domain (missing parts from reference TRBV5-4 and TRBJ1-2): ETGVTQSPTHLIKTRGQQVTLRCSSQSGHNTVSWYQQALGQGPQFIFQYYREEENGRGNFPPRFSGLQFPNYSSELNVNALELDDSALYLCASSPGVGGYTFGSGTRLTVV.